A selection of T cell receptor beta chains follows, all from one sample in a study of blood T cell repertoires in COVID-19. TCRdb keeps only in-frame clones here, not all; method: immunoSEQ multiplex PCR. The sample includes roughly 87,000 clones, about 88% seen only once; the top ten take 5.1%. Material: peripheral blood. The source is a man in his forties or fifties with acute or convalescent COVID-19. Both conserved end residues are part of each CDR3. D genes are given only for firm matches. Some rows mark clone size as missing; the rest say once, few, many or name a class of expanded clone.

>TRBD1|.|TRBJ1-2|TRBV11-2
CASSFRTGNGYTF
TGTGCCAGCAGCTTTCGGACAGGGAATGGCTACACCTTC
>TRBD1|once|TRBJ1-2|TRBV19
CASSIRAGTANYGYTF
TGTGCCAGTAGTATTAGGGCAGGGACAGCTAACTATGGCTACACCTTC
>TRBD2|.|TRBJ2-1|TRBV6-5
CASRPLGGKGEQFF
TGTGCCAGCAGGCCTCTGGGGGGGAAAGGCGAGCAGTTCTTC
>TRBD1|.|TRBJ2-7|TRBV5-6
CASTWGTGSYEQYF
TGTGCCAGCACCTGGGGGACAGGCTCCTACGAGCAGTACTTC
>.|.|TRBJ1-6|TRBV27
CASSFRGRSPLHF
TGTGCCAGCAGTTTCAGGGGAAGGTCACCCCTCCACTTT
>TRBD1|.|TRBJ1-2|TRBV9
CASSSRQGGSYGYTF
TGTGCCAGCAGCTCCCGACAGGGGGGCAGTTATGGCTACACCTTC
>.|.|TRBJ1-1|TRBV5-4
CASSLGGGTMNTEAFF
TGTGCCAGCAGCTTGGGAGGTGGGACAATGAACACTGAAGCTTTCTTT
>.|.|TRBJ1-2|TRBV27
CASRELGPSQSYGYTF
TGTGCCAGCAGGGAACTAGGACCTTCTCAATCCTATGGCTACACCTTC
>.|.|TRBJ1-2|TRBV7-9
CASSLESPIYGYTF
TGTGCCAGCAGCTTAGAGAGCCCAATATATGGCTACACCTTC
>TRBD2|.|TRBJ2-5|TRBV19
CASNGGRASETQYF
TGTGCCAGTAATGGCGGGAGGGCCTCAGAGACCCAGTACTTC
>TRBD1|.|TRBJ2-7|TRBV5-4
CASSLAARGLGSYEQYF
TGTGCCAGCAGCTTGGCCGCCAGGGGGCTTGGATCCTACGAGCAGTACTTC
>.|.|TRBJ2-2|TRBV2
CASSVHSNTGELFF
TGTGCCAGCAGTGTACATTCAAACACCGGGGAGCTGTTTTTT
>.|.|TRBJ2-1|TRBV5-4
CASSLEGNEQFF
TGTGCCAGCAGCTTGGAGGGGAATGAGCAGTTCTTC
>.|once|TRBJ1-3|TRBV5-1
CASSLGLRDSGNTIYF
TGCGCCAGCAGCTTGGGGCTCCGGGACTCTGGAAACACCATATATTTT
>.|once|TRBJ2-5|TRBV5-4
CASSLAVAHQETQYF
TGTGCCAGCAGCTTGGCGGTAGCCCACCAAGAGACCCAGTACTTC
>TRBD1|few|TRBJ1-1|TRBV5-4
CASSTGQEVEAFF
TGTGCCAGCAGCACGGGACAGGAGGTAGAGGCTTTCTTT
>.|.|TRBJ2-5|TRBV6-5
CASRGPGGLETQYF
TGTGCCAGCAGAGGACCGGGGGGCCTGGAGACCCAGTACTTC
>.|.|TRBJ1-2|TRBV5-1
CASSYGRVSYGYTF
TGCGCCAGCAGCTACGGGAGGGTATCCTATGGCTACACCTTC
>.|.|TRBJ1-6|TRBV7-9
CASSLDRGNSPLHF
TGTGCCAGCAGCTTAGATCGGGGTAATTCACCCCTCCACTTT
>TRBD2|.|TRBJ2-7|TRBV4-2
CASSQEKVSGSGGLYEQYF
TGTGCCAGCAGCCAAGAAAAGGTTTCAGGGAGCGGGGGACTCTACGAGCAGTACTTC
>TRBD1|.|TRBJ1-4|TRBV15
CATRGAGTGQNEKLFF
TGTGCCACCAGGGGGGCCGGGACAGGGCAAAATGAAAAACTGTTTTTT
>.|.|TRBJ2-3|TRBV11-2
CASTGLSEADTQYF
TGTGCCAGCACCGGACTAAGCGAGGCAGATACGCAGTATTTT
>.|.|TRBJ1-1|TRBV7-9
CASSLARQQNTEAFF
TGTGCCAGCAGCTTAGCGCGACAACAGAACACTGAAGCTTTCTTT
>.|.|TRBJ2-3|TRBV30
CAWSVGVLVRTDTQYF
TGTGCCTGGAGTGTAGGGGTCCTCGTCCGCACAGATACGCAGTATTTT
>.|.|TRBJ1-1|TRBV6-6
CASSYASGITEAFF
TGTGCCAGCAGTTACGCGTCAGGAATCACTGAAGCTTTCTTT
>TRBD1|.|TRBJ1-2|TRBV18
CASSPDRASNYGYTF
TGTGCCAGCTCACCAGACAGGGCCTCTAACTATGGCTACACCTTC
>.|.|TRBJ1-2|TRBV4-3
CASSQALDGTNYGYTF
TGCGCCAGCAGCCAAGCCTTGGACGGGACTAACTATGGCTACACCTTC
>.|.|TRBJ2-3|TRBV19
CASRGKRASTDTQYF
TGTGCCAGTAGAGGAAAGCGGGCCTCCACAGATACGCAGTATTTT
>.|.|TRBJ1-2|TRBV5-1
CASSPPGGQYGYTF
TGCGCCAGCAGCCCCCCGGGGGGGCAGTATGGCTACACCTTC
>.|.|TRBJ1-4|TRBV5-1
CASSSGGAYEKLFF
TGCGCCAGCAGCTCGGGGGGCGCTTATGAAAAACTGTTTTTT
>TRBD1|.|TRBJ2-5|TRBV27
CASSSSFSTGGKTQYF
TGTGCCAGCAGCTCTAGTTTTTCAACAGGGGGAAAGACCCAGTACTTC
>.|.|TRBJ2-7|TRBV7-2
CASSLGRGEQYF
TGTGCCAGCAGCTTAGGAAGGGGTGAGCAGTACTTC
>TRBD1|once|TRBJ1-1|TRBV5-4
CASSLGDRSNTEAFF
TGTGCCAGCAGCTTGGGGGACAGGTCGAACACTGAAGCTTTCTTT
>.|once|TRBJ1-3|TRBV19
CASTAGDSNSGNTIYF
TGTGCCAGTACGGCGGGGGACTCAAACTCTGGAAACACCATATATTTT
>TRBD2|.|TRBJ2-7|TRBV12-3/TRBV12-4
CASTESGSYEQYF
TGTGCCAGCACCGAGAGCGGGAGCTACGAGCAGTACTTC
>TRBD2|.|TRBJ2-1|TRBV11-3
CASSLEPGLAGGSSYNEQFF
TGTGCCAGCAGCTTAGAACCGGGACTAGCGGGCGGTAGCTCCTACAATGAGCAGTTCTTC
>.|.|TRBJ2-7|TRBV13
CASSFRATTSSYEQYF
TGTGCCAGCAGCTTCAGGGCTACTACTTCCTCCTACGAGCAGTACTTC
>TRBD1|.|TRBJ2-6|TRBV10-3
CAISPGGSGANVLTF
TGTGCCATCAGCCCAGGGGGCTCTGGGGCCAACGTCCTGACTTTC
>TRBD1|.|TRBJ1-6|TRBV9
CASSHLRDRGRNYNSPLHF
TGTGCCAGCAGCCACCTCCGGGACAGGGGGCGCAACTATAATTCACCCCTCCACTTT
>TRBD1|.|TRBJ2-2|TRBV9
CASSVQGGRRTGELFF
TGTGCCAGCAGCGTCCAAGGGGGCAGGAGGACCGGGGAGCTGTTTTTT
>.|.|TRBJ1-1|TRBV6-5
CASSRQLLRTEAFF
TGTGCCAGCAGCCGCCAGTTGCTCCGCACTGAAGCTTTCTTT
>.|.|TRBJ2-7|TRBV5-1
CASSRQPGYEQYF
TGCGCCAGCAGCCGACAGCCAGGCTACGAGCAGTACTTC